The rows below give T cell receptor beta chains drawn from one sample of a study of identical twins. TCRdb passed the 5' RACE reads through MiXCR, listing each CDR3 protein once. The sample holds 460,000 or so distinct CDR3 sequences, 14% seen once. This sample was shared with a second study, whose subject was yellow fever vaccine responses in identical twins.

The material sequenced was CD4+ T cells sorted from blood. These receptors were obtained from a woman younger than 35 in good health. The CDR3 runs from the conserved cysteine through the conserved F or W. A D gene is named only where the DNA matches it firmly. Expanded clones get a size class; other rows say once, few or many, or leave the size out.

CDR3aa,CDR3nt,len,v_gene,j_gene,abundance,d_gene
CASSFTGTVNTGELFF,TGTGCCAGCAGCTTTACCGGGACAGTGAACACCGGGGAGCTGTTTTTT,16,TRBV7-2,TRBJ2-2,few,TRBD1
CASSPVGGGYTF,TGTGCCAGCAGCCCCGTGGGAGGAGGCTACACCTTC,12,TRBV16,TRBJ1-2,few,.
CASSPRRDLRFF,TGTGCCAGCAGCCCCCGGAGGGACTTACGGTTCTTC,12,TRBV7-2,TRBJ2-1,few,.
CASSGFPWLAGVGGNEQFF,TGCGCCAGCAGTGGATTTCCTTGGCTAGCGGGAGTTGGGGGTAATGAGCAGTTCTTC,19,TRBV10-1,TRBJ2-1,many,TRBD2
CASSLVGQGAGELFF,TGTGCCAGCAGTTTAGTGGGACAGGGGGCCGGGGAGCTGTTTTTT,15,TRBV12-3/TRBV12-4,TRBJ2-2,.,TRBD1
CSALAGGGLGEQFF,TGCAGTGCTCTAGCGGGGGGTGGTTTAGGTGAGCAGTTCTTC,14,TRBV20-1,TRBJ2-1,.,TRBD2
CSARDLAVSTDTQYF,TGCAGTGCTAGAGATCTAGCGGTGAGCACAGATACGCAGTATTTT,15,TRBV20-1,TRBJ2-3,.,TRBD2
CAWNTPRTSSSYEQYF,TGTGCCTGGAATACCCCGAGGACATCGAGCTCCTACGAGCAGTACTTC,16,TRBV30,TRBJ2-7,few,.
CASSQVGQGGSPLHF,TGTGCCAGCAGCCAAGTGGGACAGGGTGGTTCACCCCTCCACTTT,15,TRBV3-1,TRBJ1-6,.,TRBD1
CASSYRTSGGAPDTQYF,TGTGCCAGCAGTTACCGGACTAGCGGGGGGGCCCCAGATACGCAGTATTTT,17,TRBV6-5,TRBJ2-3,few,TRBD2
CASSPGTSGPNTGELFF,TGTGCCAGCTCCCCCGGGACTAGCGGGCCGAACACCGGGGAGCTGTTTTTT,17,TRBV18,TRBJ2-2,.,TRBD2
CASSALGANTDTQYF,TGTGCCAGCAGCGCTTTGGGGGCCAACACAGATACGCAGTATTTT,15,TRBV7-9,TRBJ2-3,few,.
CAISEAASTPWEQYF,TGTGCCATCAGTGAAGCAGCGTCGACCCCGTGGGAGCAGTACTTC,15,TRBV10-3,TRBJ2-7,.,.
CASSYSGQGSPYEQYF,TGTGCCAGCAGTTACTCCGGACAGGGGAGTCCCTACGAGCAGTACTTC,16,TRBV6-2/TRBV6-3,TRBJ2-7,few,TRBD1
CAIKSKETGNTGELFF,TGTGCCATCAAATCGAAAGAAACAGGCAACACCGGGGAGCTGTTTTTT,16,TRBV10-3,TRBJ2-2,few,.
CASSPYSGASSYEQYF,TGTGCCAGCTCACCCTATAGCGGGGCGAGCTCCTACGAGCAGTACTTC,16,TRBV18,TRBJ2-7,.,TRBD2
CATAGGSSYNEQFF,TGTGCCACGGCGGGCGGGAGCTCCTACAATGAGCAGTTCTTC,14,TRBV24-1,TRBJ2-1,.,TRBD2
CASSTPRDWATYEQYF,TGTGCCAGCAGCACGCCACGGGATTGGGCCACCTACGAGCAGTACTTC,16,TRBV6-2/TRBV6-3,TRBJ2-7,.,.
CASSLRLQAGELFF,TGTGCCAGCAGTTTGAGGCTCCAGGCCGGGGAGCTGTTTTTT,14,TRBV12-3/TRBV12-4,TRBJ2-2,.,.
CASSLAGDGDTQYF,TGTGCCAGCAGCTTAGCGGGGGACGGAGATACGCAGTATTTT,14,TRBV7-9,TRBJ2-3,few,.
CASRDSTGELFF,TGTGCCAGCAGGGATTCTACAGGGGAGCTGTTTTTT,12,TRBV6-6,TRBJ2-2,.,.
CASSLVGPITGELFF,TGTGCCAGCAGTTTGGTGGGACCGATCACCGGGGAGCTGTTTTTT,15,TRBV12-3/TRBV12-4,TRBJ2-2,many,.
CSARTPGVYEQYF,TGCAGTGCTAGGACCCCCGGAGTCTACGAGCAGTACTTC,13,TRBV20-1,TRBJ2-7,.,.
CASSVADRAYEQYF,TGTGCCAGCAGCGTAGCGGACAGAGCTTACGAGCAGTACTTC,14,TRBV9,TRBJ2-7,.,.
CASSPGASASTDTQYF,TGCGCCAGCAGCCCTGGAGCTAGCGCGAGCACAGATACGCAGTATTTT,16,TRBV5-1,TRBJ2-3,.,.
CASSLGGRGPDTQYF,TGTGCCAGCAGCTTAGGCGGCAGGGGCCCAGATACGCAGTATTTT,15,TRBV7-2,TRBJ2-3,few,.
CASSLDRSEQYF,TGTGCCAGCAGCTTGGATCGGTCCGAGCAGTACTTC,12,TRBV5-6,TRBJ2-7,many,.
CASSDSGRAENGELFF,TGTGCCAGCAGCGACAGCGGGAGGGCTGAGAACGGGGAGCTGTTTTTT,16,TRBV7-9,TRBJ2-2,few,TRBD2
CASSLRVGTVRNF,TGTGCCAGCAGCTTAAGGGTGGGGACAGTCCGGAATTTT,13,TRBV7-9,TRBJ2-3,.,TRBD1
CASSPIGNTQFF,TGTGCCAGCAGTCCCATAGGGAATACGCAGTTCTTC,12,TRBV6-2/TRBV6-3,TRBJ2-1,.,.
CASSVPGKGRNEQFF,TGTGCCAGCAGCGTGCCTGGAAAGGGACGCAATGAGCAGTTCTTC,15,TRBV6-2/TRBV6-3,TRBJ2-1,.,.
CASSPSGGLYEQYF,TGTGCCAGCAGCCCGAGCGGCGGTCTCTACGAGCAGTACTTC,14,TRBV7-2,TRBJ2-7,few,.
CSVEGSGQGVDDEQFF,TGCAGCGTTGAAGGATCCGGGCAGGGAGTGGATGATGAGCAGTTCTTC,16,TRBV29-1,TRBJ2-1,few,.
CASSLVGLAGGYEQYF,TGTGCCAGCAGCTTAGTTGGTCTAGCGGGTGGGTACGAGCAGTACTTC,16,TRBV7-2,TRBJ2-7,.,TRBD2
CASRPTGRETQYF,TGTGCCAGCCGTCCGACAGGGAGAGAGACCCAGTACTTC,13,TRBV6-1,TRBJ2-5,.,TRBD1
CASSLIFLSDRFSYEQYF,TGTGCCAGCAGCTTGATATTTCTGTCCGACAGATTCTCCTACGAGCAGTACTTC,18,TRBV11-2,TRBJ2-7,.,.
CASSYSRGGGSPLHF,TGTGCCAGCAGTTACTCGAGAGGGGGAGGGTCACCCCTCCACTTT,15,TRBV6-5,TRBJ1-6,.,.
CAWSEQVDNEQFF,TGTGCCTGGAGTGAACAGGTGGACAATGAGCAGTTCTTC,13,TRBV30,TRBJ2-1,.,.
CASSSQDYGYTF,TGTGCCAGCAGTTCTCAGGATTATGGCTACACCTTC,12,TRBV6-6,TRBJ1-2,few,.
CASSVELAGGRTGELFF,TGTGCCAGCAGCGTAGAACTAGCGGGGGGGCGAACCGGGGAGCTGTTTTTT,17,TRBV9,TRBJ2-2,.,TRBD2
CASRPEPLYGYTF,TGTGCCAGCAGACCTGAACCTCTTTATGGCTACACCTTC,13,TRBV6-2/TRBV6-3,TRBJ1-2,few,.
CASSLAGAGAEQYF,TGTGCCAGCAGCTTAGCCGGGGCCGGGGCCGAGCAGTACTTC,14,TRBV11-2,TRBJ2-7,once,.
CASSAPVRAGNQPQHF,TGTGCCAGCAGTGCCCCGGTTAGGGCGGGCAATCAGCCCCAGCATTTT,16,TRBV6-2/TRBV6-3,TRBJ1-5,few,.
CAISDPGHLQETQYF,TGTGCCATCAGTGACCCGGGACACCTCCAAGAGACCCAGTACTTC,15,TRBV10-3,TRBJ2-5,.,.
CSAQAQYTDTQYF,TGCAGTGCACAAGCGCAGTACACAGATACGCAGTATTTT,13,TRBV20-1,TRBJ2-3,few,.
CSARGKTGGQPQHF,TGCAGTGCTAGAGGTAAAACGGGTGGCCAGCCCCAGCATTTT,14,TRBV20-1,TRBJ1-5,.,.
CASSLVLLAGALGTDTQYF,TGTGCCAGCAGTTTAGTCTTGCTAGCGGGGGCCCTTGGCACAGATACGCAGTATTTT,19,TRBV12-3/TRBV12-4,TRBJ2-3,few,TRBD2
CSASRLATSTDTQYF,TGCAGTGCTAGTCGGCTAGCGACTAGCACAGATACGCAGTATTTT,15,TRBV20-1,TRBJ2-3,.,.
CASSLSGSGHEQYF,TGTGCCAGCAGCTTAAGTGGTAGCGGCCACGAGCAGTACTTC,14,TRBV7-9,TRBJ2-7,few,.
CSARVGGPGPNYEQYF,TGCAGTGCTAGAGTCGGAGGCCCGGGACCTAACTACGAGCAGTACTTC,16,TRBV20-1,TRBJ2-7,.,.
CASSPLAGGFNEQFF,TGTGCCAGCAGTCCTTTGGCGGGGGGGTTTAATGAGCAGTTCTTC,15,TRBV12-3/TRBV12-4,TRBJ2-1,many,TRBD2
CASSLDPRVSDTQYF,TGTGCCAGCAGCTTAGACCCCAGGGTGTCGGATACGCAGTATTTT,15,TRBV7-6,TRBJ2-3,.,.
CASSLVPGQGSGANVLTF,TGTGCCAGCAGCCTTGTCCCGGGACAGGGCTCTGGGGCCAACGTCCTGACTTTC,18,TRBV12-3/TRBV12-4,TRBJ2-6,.,TRBD1
CASSLIGSPHYEQYF,TGTGCCAGCAGTTTAATCGGAAGTCCCCACTACGAGCAGTACTTC,15,TRBV6-5,TRBJ2-7,.,.
CAISGRAYEQYF,TGTGCCATCAGTGGCAGGGCCTACGAGCAGTACTTC,12,TRBV10-3,TRBJ2-7,many,.
CAISESGGRYQETQYF,TGTGCCATCAGTGAGTCTGGCGGGAGGTACCAAGAGACCCAGTACTTC,16,TRBV10-3,TRBJ2-5,few,TRBD2
CASSLAGGAADTQYF,TGTGCCAGCAGCTTAGCCGGGGGGGCAGCAGATACGCAGTATTTT,15,TRBV11-2,TRBJ2-3,.,TRBD2